Presented here are 26 T cell receptor beta chains from one specimen sequenced in a study of shared T cell receptors in the human thymus. The repertoire was sequenced with immunoSEQ multiplex PCR; TCRdb's copy has only in-frame clones and lacks some. Of about 660,000 clones listed, 70% to 90% are singletons. The same specimen was also included in a second study, on human thymus T cells.

Sequencing was carried out using thymocytes. These receptor sequences come from a boy in the first two years of life with a congenital heart defect.

This clone was observed a few times. This chain connects TRBV9 to TRBJ1-2; D is uncertain. Trimming took 0 bases from V and 5 from J, leaving 5 bases between them. Per germline, CDR1 SGDLS and CDR2 YYNGEE. The CDR3 loop spans 12 amino acids. The CDR3: CASSVDEYGYTF. The CDR3, as DNA: TGTGCCAGCAGCGTAGATGAGTATGGCTACACCTTC. Together with reference TRBV9 and TRBJ1-2, the CDR3 gives the full variable domain: DSGVTQTPKHLITATGQRVTLRCSPRSGDLSVYWYQQSLDQGLQFLIQYYNGEERAKGNILERFSAQQFPDLHSELNLSSLELGDSALYFCASSVDEYGYTFGSGTRLTVV.

This chain joins TRBV7-9 and TRBJ2-7; D not certain. The germline V gene encodes CDR1 SEHNR and CDR2 FQNEAQ (reference sequence). The CDR3 is 15 amino acids. Trimming took 3 bases from V and 7 from J, leaving 19 bases between them. The CDR3 loop reads CASSLSDWSLEEQYF. Here the CDR3 DNA reads TGTGCCAGCAGCTTGTCCGACTGGAGCCTAGAGGAGCAGTACTTC.

Notes on this clone: An end of the junction does not agree with germline; a read error may underlie this. V and J are TRBV7-7 and TRBJ1-1; D remains unclear. This CDR3 contains 11 residues. Germline-derived CDR1 and CDR2 are SSHAT and FNYEAQ (reference sequence). The CDR3 sequence is CASSPSAKAFF. The CDR3 DNA is TGTGCTAGCAGCCCCAGTGCAAAAGCTTTCTTT.

The V gene is TRBV4-1, the J gene TRBJ1-3; possibly TRBD1 for D (5 bases). CDR3 size: 18 residues. The germline gives CDR1 MGHRA, CDR2 YSYEKL. Trimming stripped 2 bases from V and 1 base from J, with 18 bases between. CDR3 in DNA: TGCGCCAGCAGCCAATTCCTGGCGGGACCGACGTCTGGAAACACCATATATTTT. Its translation: CASSQFLAGPTSGNTIYF.

The rearrangement joins TRBV7-9 to TRBJ1-2; D might be TRBD1 (6 bases). This CDR3 contains 17 residues. The V gene's germline CDR1 is SEHNR and CDR2 FQNEAQ (reference sequence). The ends were cut back, 5 bases at V and 3 bases at J, with 22 bases in the middle. CDR3 bases: TGTGCCAGCAGCGTTATATGGCCGGGACAACCGGACTATGGCTACACCTTC. Protein sequence: CASSVIWPGQPDYGYTF.

This chain connects TRBV30 to TRBJ2-3; TRBD1 might be the D (5 bases). Germline assignment: CDR1 GTSNPN and CDR2 SVGIG (reference sequence). The germline V and J ends were trimmed by 0 bases and 2 bases, with 15 bases remaining between them. The CDR3 consists of 16 residues. CDR3 coding DNA: TGTGCCTGGAGTGTACGGTCTGGCAGGGTCACAGATACGCAGTATTTT. Translation gives CAWSVRSGRVTDTQYF. Full variable domain (outside the CDR3, taken from reference TRBV30 and TRBJ2-3): SQTIHQWPATLVQPVGSPLSLECTVEGTSNPNLYWYRQAAGRGLQLLFYSVGIGQISSEVPQNLSASRPQDRQFILSSKKLLLSDSGFYLCAWSVRSGRVTDTQYFGPGTRLTVL.

The chain has TRBV2 and TRBJ2-7; 7 nucleotides align to TRBD1. This CDR3 has 14 residues. Unmatched junction bases numbered 11, after V lost 8 bases and J lost 4 bases. The germline CDR1 and CDR2 sequences are SNHLY and FYNNEI. The CDR3 nucleotides read TGTGCCAGCGGAGAGACAGGGATCGGTTACGAGCAGTACTTC. Translation gives CASGETGIGYEQYF. Full variable domain (rest looked up from reference TRBV2 and TRBJ2-7): EPEVTQTPSHQVTQMGQEVILRCVPISNHLYFYWYRQILGQKVEFLVSFYNNEISEKSEIFDDQFSVERPDGSNFTLKIRSTKLEDSAMYFCASGETGIGYEQYFGPGTRLTVT.

About this clone itself: A junction boundary mismatches the germline segment, possibly from a read error. Other DNA sequences within the sample encode an identical CDR3. The genes are TRBV30 and TRBJ2-5; perhaps TRBD2 as D (5 bases). CDR3 length equals 15 residues. CDR1 is GTSNPN, CDR2 SVGIG, per germline (reference sequence). The CDR3 nucleotides read TGTGCCTGGAGGCAGAGAGAGCGGTCCCAAGAAACCCAGTACTTC. Translation: CAWRQRERSQETQYF.

The chain is built from TRBV28 and TRBJ2-2; unclear D gene. Germline V CDR1 and CDR2: MDHEN, SYDVKM. Trimming stripped 5 bases from V and 0 bases from J, with 10 bases between. CDR3 length equals 15 residues. As DNA, the CDR3 is TGTGCCAGCAGTCCGCCTAGTACGAACACCGGGGAGCTGTTTTTT. Its protein is CASSPPSTNTGELFF.

The chain combines TRBV10-3 with TRBJ2-3; 7 bases map to TRBD1. J gave up 1 base and V 10 bases, and 14 bases lay outside the gene matches. The CDR3 runs 16 residues. The germline V gene has CDR1 ENHRY and CDR2 SYGVKD. The CDR3 DNA sequence: TGTGCCACCCGACTGCCGACAGGGCCGGGCACAGATACGCAGTATTTT. Translation gives CATRLPTGPGTDTQYF.

The V and J genes are TRBV7-2 and TRBJ2-1; no reliable D call. This CDR3 comprises 15 residues. The germline CDR1 and CDR2 sequences are SGHTA and FQGNSA. The V end was cut by 8 bases, the J end by 8 bases, with 22 bases between. CDR3 sequence reads: CASLRPVGVTDEQFF. The CDR3 bases are TGTGCCAGCCTCCGACCAGTGGGCGTAACCGATGAGCAGTTCTTC.

V usage is TRBV30 and J usage is TRBJ1-4; D remains ambiguous. Trimming took off 3 bases at V and 3 bases at J, with 23 bases between the two ends. Germline V gene data show CDR1 as GTSNPN and CDR2 as SVGIG (reference sequence). The CDR3 is made up of 18 amino acids. CDR3 nucleotide sequence: TGTGCCTGGAGGCTAGAGGCCCCTCATGCCCAAGCTAATGAAAAACTGTTTTTT. It yields the protein CAWRLEAPHAQANEKLFF.

V gene TRBV19 combines with J gene TRBJ1-5, with 7 bases matching TRBD1. V lost 5 bases and J lost 5; bases outside the gene matches: 6. Germline CDR1 reads LNHDA; CDR2 reads SQIVND (reference sequence). This CDR3 region has 14 residues. The CDR3 DNA sequence: TGTGCCAGTAGTCGACAGGGTCGGCATCAGCCCCAGCATTTT. It is translated as CASSRQGRHQPQHF.

This clone was detected only a few times. The V call is TRBV19, the J call TRBJ2-7, with 9 bases that match TRBD1. The V segment lost 4 bases and the J segment 2 bases; nucleotides outside the gene matches: 6. The CDR3 runs to 15 residues. The germline CDR1 and CDR2 sequences are LNHDA and SQIVND (reference sequence). CDR3 protein: CASSTPRDRAYEQYF. In nucleotides, the CDR3 is TGTGCCAGTAGTACCCCCCGGGACAGGGCCTACGAGCAGTACTTC.

The V call is TRBV5-5, the J call TRBJ2-7, with 7 bases that match TRBD2. This CDR3 has 19 amino acids. The V and J ends lost 3 bases and 3 bases, in that order; junction bases with no gene match: 21. CDR1 and CDR2 from the germline V gene are SGHKS and YYEKEE (reference sequence). CDR3 DNA: TGTGCCAGCAGCTGCTGCTGGCGGGGAGGGCCAGGGACTTACTACGAGCAGTACTTC. It specifies CASSCCWRGGPGTYYEQYF.

The chain uses TRBV15 and TRBJ1-1; no reliable D call. The CDR3 extends over 16 amino acids. The germline V and J ends were trimmed by 0 bases and 4 bases, with 15 bases remaining between them. Germline-derived CDR1 and CDR2 are LNHNV and YYDKDF (reference sequence). CDR3: CATSRDRGGKVTEAFF. Written as DNA, the CDR3 is TGTGCCACCAGCAGAGATCGTGGAGGGAAGGTCACTGAAGCTTTCTTT.

V gene TRBV25-1 combines with J gene TRBJ1-4, with TRBD1 matching over 8 bases. Germline V gene data show CDR1 as MGHDK and CDR2 as SYGVNS. The CDR3 has 14 residues. Trimming took 2 bases from V and 8 from J; bases not matched to a gene: 4. CDR3 residues: CASSEQGAGEKLFF. The CDR3 DNA is TGTGCCAGCAGTGAACAGGGGGCTGGAGAAAAACTGTTTTTT.

The J gene is TRBJ2-7, the V gene TRBV14; TRBD2 might be the D (5 bases). Deletions cut 3 bases from V and 9 bases from J, with 15 bases between. There are 13 residues in the CDR3. The germline V gene has CDR1 SGHDN and CDR2 FVKESK. CDR3 sequence reads: CASSQVPPRGQYF. Written as DNA, the CDR3 is TGTGCCAGCAGCCAGGTTCCACCTCGGGGGCAGTACTTC.

V usage is TRBV5-1 and J usage is TRBJ2-3, with 14 bases that match TRBD2. CDR1 and CDR2 (germline): SGHRS, YFSETQ. V was pared by 4 bases and J by 6 bases, with 7 bases of the junction left unmatched. CDR3 length: 16 residues. This CDR3 reads CASSPPTSGRADTQYF. In DNA form, the CDR3 reads TGCGCCAGCAGCCCACCGACTAGCGGGAGGGCGGATACGCAGTATTTT.

J is TRBJ1-1 and V is TRBV23-1; D perhaps matches TRBD1 (5 bases). TRBV23-1 is an open reading frame, and its role is uncertain. Trimming cost V 0 bases and J 4 bases, with 12 bases left between them. The CDR3 extends over 15 amino acids. CDR3 DNA: TGCGCCAGCAGTCAATCGTGTCAGGGTATCACTGAAGCTTTCTTT. Translating it yields CASSQSCQGITEAFF.

The rearrangement uses TRBV9 and TRBJ2-7; the match to TRBD1 covers 9 bases. This CDR3 has 15 residues. V lost 0 bases and J lost 2; bases outside the gene matches: 3. The V gene's germline CDR1 is SGDLS and CDR2 YYNGEE. The DNA of the CDR3 is TGTGCCAGCAGCGTAGGGACAGGGGAGGCCTACGAGCAGTACTTC. Residues: CASSVGTGEAYEQYF.

J is TRBJ1-2 and V is TRBV11-2; D gene unclear. This CDR3 comprises 13 residues. Germline CDR1 reads SGHAT; CDR2 reads FQNNGV. The V end lost 1 base, the J end lost 4 bases, and 7 bases lay between the germline ends. CDR3 sequence: CASSLGRSYGYTF. The CDR3 coding sequence is TGTGCCAGCAGCTTAGGCAGATCCTATGGCTACACCTTC.

J is TRBJ1-1 and V is TRBV12-5, with D unclear. CDR1 and CDR2 (germline): LGHNT, FRNRAP. Deletions cut 10 bases from V and 11 bases from J, with 11 bases between. This CDR3 is 9 amino acids long. The DNA of the CDR3 is TGTGCTATCAGACATGGGGCTTTCTTT. Amino acids: CAIRHGAFF.

V usage is TRBV5-1 and J usage is TRBJ2-2; 9 nucleotides match TRBD2. The J segment lost 1 base and the V segment lost 1 base, leaving 2 bases of the junction unmatched. Germline CDR1 is SGHRS and CDR2 is YFSETQ. The CDR3 is made up of 16 amino acids. The CDR3 bases are TGCGCCAGCAGCTTGCCGCGGGAGGGGAACACCGGGGAGCTGTTTTTT. This translates into CASSLPREGNTGELFF.

The chain combines TRBV11-2 with TRBJ2-1, with a tentative D call TRBD2 (5 bases). Trimming pared 1 base from V and 3 bases from J, leaving 7 bases between. The V gene's germline CDR1 is SGHAT and CDR2 FQNNGV. The CDR3 is 14 residues long. The CDR3 loop is CASSLVSDYNEQFF. The CDR3 coding sequence is TGTGCCAGCAGCTTAGTTAGCGACTACAATGAGCAGTTCTTC.

As for this clone: The junction departs from germline at one end; a sequencing error may be responsible. The CDR3: CASSSHGTSGRGSCEQYF. For the CDR3, the DNA is TGTGCCAGCAGCAGCCACGGGACTAGCGGGAGGGGCTCCTGCGAGCAGTACTTC. The rearrangement uses TRBV7-9 and TRBJ2-7, with 16 positions matching TRBD2. The CDR3 runs 18 residues. CDR1 is SEHNR and CDR2 is FQNEAQ in the germline V gene (reference sequence).